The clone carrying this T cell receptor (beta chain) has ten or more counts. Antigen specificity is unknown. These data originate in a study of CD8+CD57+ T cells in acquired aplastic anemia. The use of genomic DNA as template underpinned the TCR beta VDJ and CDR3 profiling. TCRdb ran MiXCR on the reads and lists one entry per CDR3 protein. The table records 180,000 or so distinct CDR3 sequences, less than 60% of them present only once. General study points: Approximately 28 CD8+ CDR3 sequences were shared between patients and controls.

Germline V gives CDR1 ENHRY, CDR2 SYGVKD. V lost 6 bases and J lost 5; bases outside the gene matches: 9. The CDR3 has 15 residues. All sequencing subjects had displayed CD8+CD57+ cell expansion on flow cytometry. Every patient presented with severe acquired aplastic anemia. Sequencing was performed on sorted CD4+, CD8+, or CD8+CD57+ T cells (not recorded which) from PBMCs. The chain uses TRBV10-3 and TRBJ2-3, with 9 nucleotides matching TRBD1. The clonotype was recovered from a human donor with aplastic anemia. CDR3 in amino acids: CAISDRDRARDTQYF. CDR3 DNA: TGTGCCATCAGCGACCGGGACAGGGCAAGAGATACGCAGTATTTT.